These T cell receptor beta chains were read from a single sample in a study of blood T cell repertoires in COVID-19. Assay used: immunoSEQ multiplex PCR; TCRdb lists only in-frame clones, some missing. The table lists about 270,000 clones, approximately 80% of them singletons, with around 4.5% in the top ten. The sequencing input was peripheral blood. These receptors were taken from a woman aged 45-65 years with active or convalescent COVID-19. Both conserved end residues are part of each CDR3. The D gene is left open where the match is weak. For some rows the clone size is stated as once, few or many, or as a class when expanded; others skip it.

v_call	d_call	clone_size	j_call	cdr3_aa	cdr3_nt
TRBV15	TRBD1	.	TRBJ1-5	CATSREVTGFSNQPQHF	TGTGCCACCAGCAGAGAAGTGACAGGGTTTAGCAATCAGCCCCAGCATTTT
TRBV29-1	TRBD2	.	TRBJ2-5	CSVTGLAQETQYF	TGCAGCGTTACCGGACTAGCGCAAGAGACCCAGTACTTC
TRBV9	.	.	TRBJ1-2	CASSVAPTGTYNYGYTF	TGTGCCAGCAGCGTAGCTCCCACAGGGACCTATAACTATGGCTACACCTTC
TRBV3-1/TRBV3-2	.	.	TRBJ2-7	CASSHSGSYEQYF	TGTGCCAGCAGCCATTCGGGCTCCTACGAGCAGTACTTC
TRBV2	.	once	TRBJ2-2	CASSETRTGTGELFF	TGTGCCAGCAGTGAAACTAGAACTGGCACCGGGGAGCTGTTTTTT
TRBV7-9	TRBD2	.	TRBJ2-5	CASSIPGPGGETQYF	TGTGCCAGCAGCATACCGGGACCCGGGGGGGAGACCCAGTACTTC
TRBV7-2	.	.	TRBJ2-5	CASSLDGRVGETQYF	TGTGCCAGCAGCTTAGATGGCAGGGTAGGGGAGACCCAGTACTTC
TRBV7-2	.	.	TRBJ2-7	CASSRGLLREQYF	TGTGCCAGCAGCCGAGGACTACTCCGGGAGCAGTACTTC
TRBV7-6	TRBD2	.	TRBJ2-1	CASSRPSGRLSNEQFF	TGTGCCAGCAGCCGACCTAGCGGGAGATTGAGTAATGAGCAGTTCTTC
TRBV2	TRBD1	once	TRBJ1-1	CATSRDRDTEAFF	TGTGCCACCAGCCGGGACAGGGATACTGAAGCTTTCTTT
TRBV4-1	TRBD1	.	TRBJ2-7	CASSQPDRAPYEQYF	TGCGCCAGCAGCCAACCCGACAGGGCACCCTACGAGCAGTACTTC
TRBV6-5	.	.	TRBJ1-4	CASSYGWGGIREKLFF	TGTGCCAGCAGTTACGGGTGGGGGGGTATCCGCGAAAAACTGTTTTTT
TRBV30	.	.	TRBJ2-7	CAWSVGGASSYEQYF	TGTGCCTGGAGTGTAGGAGGGGCAAGCTCCTACGAGCAGTACTTC
TRBV27	.	.	TRBJ1-1	CASSSDKGWGTEAFF	TGTGCCAGCAGTTCGGACAAGGGTTGGGGCACTGAAGCTTTCTTT
TRBV28	.	.	TRBJ1-2	CASREGGADGYTF	TGTGCCAGCAGGGAGGGAGGTGCGGATGGCTACACCTTC
TRBV7-2	.	once	TRBJ1-1	CASSSSMGSTEAFF	TGTGCCAGCAGCTCTTCAATGGGGAGCACTGAAGCTTTCTTT
TRBV5-1	.	.	TRBJ2-1	CASSPTSSYNEQFF	TGCGCCAGCAGCCCAACTAGTTCCTACAATGAGCAGTTCTTC
TRBV5-1	TRBD2	.	TRBJ2-1	CASTPAAGGSYNEQFF	TGCGCCAGCACGCCGGCGGCGGGAGGGTCCTACAATGAGCAGTTCTTC
TRBV10-3	.	.	TRBJ1-4	CAISDSPNNEKLFF	TGTGCCATCAGTGATTCTCCTAATAATGAAAAACTGTTTTTT
TRBV19	TRBD1	.	TRBJ1-1	CASVQGAGTEAFF	TGTGCCAGTGTTCAGGGGGCTGGCACTGAAGCTTTCTTT
TRBV3-1/TRBV3-2	TRBD1	once	TRBJ1-1	CASSRYRGLGTEAFF	TGTGCCAGCAGCCGCTACAGGGGGCTGGGCACTGAAGCTTTCTTT
TRBV25-1	.	.	TRBJ1-5	CASSEWGEGNQPQHF	TGTGCCAGCAGTGAATGGGGGGAGGGCAATCAGCCCCAGCATTTT
TRBV3-1/TRBV3-2	.	.	TRBJ2-3	CASSRPTSGSRYTQYF	TGTGCCAGCAGCCGACCGACTAGTGGTTCCCGTTATACGCAGTATTTT
TRBV30	.	.	TRBJ1-6	CAWREAGRPPLHF	TGTGCCTGGAGGGAGGCGGGACGGCCACCCCTCCACTTT
TRBV29-1	.	.	TRBJ1-1	CSVGGYTEAFF	TGCAGCGTTGGCGGGTACACTGAAGCTTTCTTT
TRBV28	TRBD1	few	TRBJ1-5	CASIGGHSNQPQHF	TGTGCAAGTATAGGGGGCCATAGCAATCAGCCCCAGCATTTT
TRBV2	.	once	TRBJ1-1	CASSVPTRQANTEAFF	TGTGCCAGCAGTGTCCCCACTCGACAGGCCAACACTGAAGCTTTCTTT
TRBV27	TRBD1	.	TRBJ1-5	CASADRGIVRSGNQPQHF	TGTGCCAGCGCTGACAGGGGAATCGTGAGGAGTGGCAATCAGCCCCAGCATTTT
TRBV4-1	TRBD1	.	TRBJ1-1	CASRPQGVSAEAFF	TGCGCCAGTCGCCCACAGGGGGTAAGCGCTGAAGCTTTCTTT
TRBV7-8	TRBD2	.	TRBJ2-2	CASSLALGGRAGTGELFF	TGTGCCAGCAGCTTGGCTCTGGGCGGGAGGGCCGGAACCGGGGAGCTGTTTTTT
TRBV6-1	TRBD2	once	TRBJ2-3	CASSETSGRIGTQYF	TGTGCCAGCAGTGAGACTAGCGGGAGGATAGGTACGCAGTATTTT
TRBV7-9	TRBD1	.	TRBJ2-7	CASSTAGTGIYEQYF	TGTGCCAGCAGCACAGCCGGGACAGGGATCTACGAGCAGTACTTC
TRBV28	.	.	TRBJ1-5	CASSPTFKTNQPQHF	TGTGCCAGCAGCCCCACTTTTAAGACAAATCAGCCCCAGCATTTT
TRBV28	TRBD1	.	TRBJ2-4	CASSWDRGKNIQYF	TGTGCCAGCAGTTGGGACAGGGGGAAAAACATTCAGTACTTC
TRBV7-9	.	.	TRBJ1-1	CASSLGLGQGRRSSTEAFF	TGTGCCAGCAGCTTAGGGCTCGGGCAGGGGAGACGATCGAGCACTGAAGCTTTCTTT
TRBV15	.	.	TRBJ2-3	CATSSPSVVADTQYF	TGTGCCACCAGCAGCCCTTCAGTCGTAGCGGATACGCAGTATTTT
TRBV3-1/TRBV3-2	.	many	TRBJ1-1	CASSPWGRENTEAFF	TGTGCCAGCAGCCCCTGGGGGCGCGAGAACACTGAAGCTTTCTTT
TRBV2	TRBD1	.	TRBJ1-2	CASSPRTGGPYGYTF	TGTGCCAGCAGTCCTAGGACAGGGGGCCCCTATGGCTACACCTTC
TRBV4-1	.	.	TRBJ2-1	CASSLSGDEQFF	TGCGCCAGCAGCCTCTCGGGAGATGAGCAGTTCTTC
TRBV6-5	.	.	TRBJ1-2	CASRNVGGQTGYTF	TGTGCCAGCCGGAACGTGGGGGGGCAGACTGGCTACACCTTC
TRBV2	.	.	TRBJ1-2	CASSAGGSLGYTF	TGTGCCAGCAGTGCCGGGGGGTCTCTTGGCTACACCTTC
TRBV6-1	.	few	TRBJ2-1	CASSEMVQGGEQFF	TGTGCCAGCAGTGAAATGGTACAGGGTGGAGAGCAGTTCTTC
TRBV14	TRBD1	.	TRBJ1-4	CASSRQGNEKLFF	TGTGCCAGCAGCCGACAGGGTAATGAAAAACTGTTTTTT
TRBV28	TRBD1	.	TRBJ2-7	CASRPSRDRGPEQYF	TGTGCCAGCAGACCAAGCCGGGACAGGGGGCCCGAGCAGTACTTC
TRBV28	TRBD1	.	TRBJ1-2	CASSSPTGGGINYGYTF	TGTGCCAGCAGCTCTCCTACAGGGGGAGGGATTAACTATGGCTACACCTTC
TRBV4-1	TRBD2	.	TRBJ2-1	CASRGASGVQGEQFF	TGCGCCAGCAGGGGGGCTAGCGGGGTTCAGGGGGAGCAGTTCTTC
TRBV15	.	.	TRBJ2-3	CATSTTRTTRTDTQYF	TGTGCCACCAGCACTACTAGAACCACCCGCACAGATACGCAGTATTTT
TRBV30	.	many	TRBJ1-6	CACRGEDPRGSPLHF	TGTGCCTGCCGGGGGGAGGATCCCCGGGGGTCACCCCTCCACTTT
TRBV21-1	.	.	TRBJ2-7	CASSKAPLWYYEQYF	TGTGCCAGCAGCAAAGCACCTCTATGGTACTACGAGCAGTACTTC
TRBV5-1	TRBD1	.	TRBJ2-2	CASGAGQGNTGELFF	TGCGCCAGCGGAGCGGGACAGGGGAACACCGGGGAGCTGTTTTTT
TRBV6-5	.	.	TRBJ2-7	CASSLTEGYEQYF	TGTGCCAGCAGTTTGACGGAGGGGTACGAGCAGTACTTC
TRBV6-1	TRBD1	.	TRBJ1-2	CASSEATGTAHYGYTF	TGTGCCAGCAGTGAAGCTACGGGGACAGCACACTATGGCTACACCTTC